This T cell receptor beta chain derives from a study of blood T cell repertoires in COVID-19. Some clones are missing from TCRdb's copy, which holds only in-frame ones; the method was immunoSEQ multiplex PCR. The repertoire holds around 67,000 clones, approximately 90% seen once, with more than 15% in the top ten. The V end was cut by 3 bases, the J end by 5 bases, with 13 bases between. Germline CDR1 and CDR2: DFQATT and SNEGSKA (reference sequence). The CDR3 runs 13 residues. Sequencing was carried out using peripheral blood. The chain links TRBV20-1 to TRBJ1-1, with D perhaps matching TRBD1 (6 bases). This receptor was identified in a woman older than 75 with acute or convalescent COVID-19. CDR3 in amino acids: CSASRTAGTEAFF. DNA of the CDR3: TGCAGTGCTAGTAGGACAGCGGGGACTGAAGCTTTCTTT.